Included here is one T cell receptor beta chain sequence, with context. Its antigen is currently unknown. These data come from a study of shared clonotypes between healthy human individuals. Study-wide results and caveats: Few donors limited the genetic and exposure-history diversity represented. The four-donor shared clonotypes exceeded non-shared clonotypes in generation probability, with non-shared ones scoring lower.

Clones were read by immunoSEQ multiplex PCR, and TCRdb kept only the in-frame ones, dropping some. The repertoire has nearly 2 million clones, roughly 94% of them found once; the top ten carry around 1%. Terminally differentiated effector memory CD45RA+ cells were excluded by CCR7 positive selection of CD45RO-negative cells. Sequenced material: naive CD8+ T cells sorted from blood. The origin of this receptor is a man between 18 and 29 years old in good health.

The CDR3: CASSQVGPISTDTQYF. In DNA form, the CDR3 reads TGCGCCAGCAGCCAAGTGGGGCCCATAAGCACAGATACGCAGTATTTT. The rearrangement joins TRBV4-1 to TRBJ2-3, with a weak D call TRBD1 (5 bases). Germline V gene sequence: CDR1 MGHRA, CDR2 YSYEKL. V was cut by 1 base and J by 0 bases, with 11 bases left in between. The CDR3 is 16 amino acids.